Detailed here is one T cell receptor beta chain. The data were obtained in a study of blood T cell repertoires in COVID-19. Profiling relied on immunoSEQ multiplex PCR, and the TCRdb table lists in-frame clones only, not all of them. The sample includes 230,000 or so clones, around 89% of them seen just once. Germline V lookup: CDR1 SGHDT, CDR2 YYEEEE. V lost 1 base, J lost 7 bases, and 17 bases lay in between. The CDR3 is made up of 16 amino acids. The receptor was derived from a woman aged 25-40 years who had recovered from COVID-19. Sequenced input: PBMCs or T cells enriched from blood (not recorded which). The chain joins TRBV5-6 to TRBJ2-2; possible D gene TRBD1, 7 bases. The CDR3 here is CASSLQGGFWNGELFF. As DNA, the CDR3 is TGTGCCAGCAGCTTGCAGGGGGGATTTTGGAACGGGGAGCTGTTTTTT.